This TCR beta chain was sequenced for a study of T-cell memory formation after mild COVID-19. Each CDR3 protein gets one entry after TCRdb re-called the 5' RACE reads with MiXCR. Among some 600,000 distinct CDR3 sequences listed, 15% to 20% were seen once. This clonotype has just a few counts. This CDR3 is 15 amino acids long. Per germline, CDR1 SQVTM and CDR2 ANQGSEA. V lost 2 bases, J lost 3 bases, and 9 bases stayed unmatched. The TCR originated in an adult woman who had mild COVID-19 (a few samples of this study predate the infection). Cell type and time point are not known. The V call is TRBV29-1, the J call TRBJ2-7; 8 positions agree with TRBD1. The sequenced sample consisted of PBMCs or a T cell subset sorted from them (not recorded which). The CDR3 is CSVEKNAGGGYEQYF. For the CDR3, the DNA is TGCAGCGTTGAAAAAAATGCAGGGGGCGGCTACGAGCAGTACTTC.